This TCR beta chain was sequenced for a study of cytomegalovirus exposure and HLA in healthy donors. Study information: Later analysis reported that the approximately 120 validation repertoires shared the platform of the 650 to 700 first-cohort repertoires. Study-wide results and limits: The study put 160 or so TCR beta chains on its list as cytomegalovirus-associated. With high specificity and sensitivity, the classifier reportedly diagnosed cytomegalovirus status. Most TCR sequences were seen very rarely across donors, but some public TCRs occurred in many.

This table comes from immunoSEQ multiplex PCR, and its TCRdb copy is limited to in-frame clones, with some not included. The sample holds tens of thousands of clones, approximately 93% seen once. There are 12 residues in the CDR3. The V end was cut by 5 bases, the J end by 4 bases, with 8 bases between. Looked up from germline, CDR1 is SGHTA and CDR2 is FQGNSA. Comments on this clone: The antigen is not known.

Source material: PBMCs. The rearrangement joins TRBV7-2 to TRBJ1-2; D not resolved. The TCR comes from a man younger than 35 in good health and CMV-seronegative. This CDR3 is CASSLLLYGYTF. The CDR3 DNA reads as TGTGCCAGCAGCCTCTTACTCTATGGCTACACCTTC.